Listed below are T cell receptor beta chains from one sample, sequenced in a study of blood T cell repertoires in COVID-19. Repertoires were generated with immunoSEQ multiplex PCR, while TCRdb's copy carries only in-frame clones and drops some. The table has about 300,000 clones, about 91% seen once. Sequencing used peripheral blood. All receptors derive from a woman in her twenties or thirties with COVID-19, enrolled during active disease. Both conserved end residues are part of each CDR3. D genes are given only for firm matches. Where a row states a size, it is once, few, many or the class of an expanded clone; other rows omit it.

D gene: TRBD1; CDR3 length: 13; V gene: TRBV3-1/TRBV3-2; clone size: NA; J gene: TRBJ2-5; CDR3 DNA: TGTGCCAGCAGATCACAGGGGGCAGAGACCCAGTACTTC; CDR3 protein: CASRSQGAETQYF
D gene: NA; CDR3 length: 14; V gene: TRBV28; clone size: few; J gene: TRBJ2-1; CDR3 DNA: TGTGCCAGCAGTTTTTGGGGAGGCAACGATGAGCAGTTCTTC; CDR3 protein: CASSFWGGNDEQFF
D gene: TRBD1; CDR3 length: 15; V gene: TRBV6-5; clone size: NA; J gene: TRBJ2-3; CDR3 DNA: TGTGCCAGCAGTTACGGGCAGGGGGTCCGAGATACGCAGTATTTT; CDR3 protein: CASSYGQGVRDTQYF
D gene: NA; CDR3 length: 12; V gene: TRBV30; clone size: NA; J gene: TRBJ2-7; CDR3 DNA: TGTGCTTATAATACAGGCTCCTACGAGCAGTACTTC; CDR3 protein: CAYNTGSYEQYF
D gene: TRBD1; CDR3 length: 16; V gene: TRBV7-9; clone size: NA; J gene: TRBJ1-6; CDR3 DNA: TGTGCCAGCAGCAAGGGACAGGGAAATAGGAATTCACCCCTCCACTTT; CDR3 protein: CASSKGQGNRNSPLHF
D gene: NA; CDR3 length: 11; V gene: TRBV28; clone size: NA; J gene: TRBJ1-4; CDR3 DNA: TGTGCCAGCCACTCTAATGAAAAACTGTTTTTT; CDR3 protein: CASHSNEKLFF
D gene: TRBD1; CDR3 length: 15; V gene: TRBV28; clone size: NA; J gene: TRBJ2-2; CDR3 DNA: TGTGCCAGCAGTTTATACAGGGGGCCTACCGGGGAGCTGTTTTTT; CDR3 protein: CASSLYRGPTGELFF
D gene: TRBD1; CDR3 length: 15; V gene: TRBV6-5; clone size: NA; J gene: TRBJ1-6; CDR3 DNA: TGTGCCAGCAGCCCGGGACAGCTCCCTAATTCACCCCTCCACTTT; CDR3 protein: CASSPGQLPNSPLHF
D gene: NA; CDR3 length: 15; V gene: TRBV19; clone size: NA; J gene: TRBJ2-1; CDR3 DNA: TGTGCCAGTAGTATAGGTTTCCAGGGGCCGTATGAGCAGTTCTTC; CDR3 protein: CASSIGFQGPYEQFF
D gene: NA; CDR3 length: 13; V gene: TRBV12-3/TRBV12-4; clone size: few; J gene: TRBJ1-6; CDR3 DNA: TGTGCCAGCAGTCTTCGGCGGAATTCACCCCTCCACTTT; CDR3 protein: CASSLRRNSPLHF
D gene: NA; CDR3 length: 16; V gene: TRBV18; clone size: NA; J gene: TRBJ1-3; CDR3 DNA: TGTGCCAGCTCACCGCGCCCAGGGGAACCTGGAAACACCATATATTTT; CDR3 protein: CASSPRPGEPGNTIYF
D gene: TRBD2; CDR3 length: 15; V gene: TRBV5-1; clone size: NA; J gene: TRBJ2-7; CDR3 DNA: TGCGCCAGCAGCTTACCCGGGACTAGCATTAGGGAGCAGTACTTC; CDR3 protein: CASSLPGTSIREQYF
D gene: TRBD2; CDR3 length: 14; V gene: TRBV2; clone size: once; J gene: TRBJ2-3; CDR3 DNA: TGTGCCAGCTCAGCTAGCGGGGGAGCGGATACGCAGTATTTT; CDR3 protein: CASSASGGADTQYF
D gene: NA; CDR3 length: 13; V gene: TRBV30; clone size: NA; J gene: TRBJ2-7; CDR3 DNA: TGTGCCTGGAGTGTACTGGTCCTCTACGAGCAGTACTTC; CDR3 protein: CAWSVLVLYEQYF
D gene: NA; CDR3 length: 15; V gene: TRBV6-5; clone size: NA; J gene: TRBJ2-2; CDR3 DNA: TGTGCCAGCAGTTACGGGCATACAGTAACCGGGGAGCTGTTTTTT; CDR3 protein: CASSYGHTVTGELFF
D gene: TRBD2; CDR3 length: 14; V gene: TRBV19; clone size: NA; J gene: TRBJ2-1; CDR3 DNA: TGTGCCAGTAGGATTAGCGGGGGTTCCTATGAGCAGTTCTTC; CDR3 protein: CASRISGGSYEQFF
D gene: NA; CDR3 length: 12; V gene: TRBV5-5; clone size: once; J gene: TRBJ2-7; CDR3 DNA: TGTGCCAGCAGTGTGGGGGGAGCCGAGCAGTACTTC; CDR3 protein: CASSVGGAEQYF
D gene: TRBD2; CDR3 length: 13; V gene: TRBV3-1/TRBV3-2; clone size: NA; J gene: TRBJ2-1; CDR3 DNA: TGTGCCAGCAGCCGGGGGGGTACAATGAGGCAGTTCTTC; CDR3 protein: CASSRGGTMRQFF
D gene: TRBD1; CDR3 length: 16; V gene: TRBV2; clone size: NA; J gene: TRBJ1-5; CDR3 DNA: TGTGCCAGCAGTGACAGCTACGACAGGGACAATCAGCCCCAGCATTTT; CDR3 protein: CASSDSYDRDNQPQHF
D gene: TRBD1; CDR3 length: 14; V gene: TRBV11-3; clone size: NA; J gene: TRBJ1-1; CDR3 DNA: TGTGCCAGCAGCAACGGACAGGGGCACACTGAAGCTTTCTTT; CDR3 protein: CASSNGQGHTEAFF
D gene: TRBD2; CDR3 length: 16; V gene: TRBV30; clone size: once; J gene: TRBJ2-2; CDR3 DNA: TGTGCCTGGAGCGGGCTGGCGGGGGCGAACACCGGGGAGCTGTTTTTT; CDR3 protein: CAWSGLAGANTGELFF
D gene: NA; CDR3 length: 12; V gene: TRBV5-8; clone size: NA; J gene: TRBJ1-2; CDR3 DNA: TGTGCCAGCAGCTTGGAGAGATATGGCTACACCTTC; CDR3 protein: CASSLERYGYTF
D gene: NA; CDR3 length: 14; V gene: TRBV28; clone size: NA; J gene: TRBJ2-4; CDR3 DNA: TGTGCCAGCAGGTTGGGATTAATTAGCGACATTCAGTACTTC; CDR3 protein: CASRLGLISDIQYF
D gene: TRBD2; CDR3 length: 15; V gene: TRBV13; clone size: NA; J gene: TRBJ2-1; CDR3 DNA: TGTGCCAGCATCCCAGCGGGGGGGACCTATAATGAGCAGTTCTTC; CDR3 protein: CASIPAGGTYNEQFF
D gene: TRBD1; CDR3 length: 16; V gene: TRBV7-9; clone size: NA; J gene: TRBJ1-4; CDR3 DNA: TGTGCCAGCAGCCCCGGGACAGGGCCATCCCTCTGGAGACTGTTTTTT; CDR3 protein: CASSPGTGPSLWRLFF
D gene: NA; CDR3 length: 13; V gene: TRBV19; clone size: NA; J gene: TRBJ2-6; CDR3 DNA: TGTGCCAGTAGATGGAGTGGGGCCAACGTCCTGACTTTC; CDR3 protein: CASRWSGANVLTF
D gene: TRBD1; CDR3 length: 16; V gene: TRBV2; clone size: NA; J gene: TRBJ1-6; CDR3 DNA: TGTGCCAGCAGGATATCCCGAGACAGGGCCAATTCACCCCTCCACTTT; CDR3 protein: CASRISRDRANSPLHF
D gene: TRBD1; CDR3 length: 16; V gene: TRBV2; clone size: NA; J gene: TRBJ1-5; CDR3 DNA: TGTGCCAGCAGGAAGGACAGGGAAGAAGCGGATCAGCCCCAGCATTTT; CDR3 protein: CASRKDREEADQPQHF
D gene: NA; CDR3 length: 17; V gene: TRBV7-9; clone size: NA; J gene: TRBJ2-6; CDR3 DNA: TGTGCCAGCACCACTGGCAAAGGGGGATCTGGGGCCAACGTCCTGACTTTC; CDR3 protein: CASTTGKGGSGANVLTF
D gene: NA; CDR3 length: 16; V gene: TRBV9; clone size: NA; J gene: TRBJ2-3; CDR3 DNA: TGTGCCAGCAGCACTAGACAGGGAGGTTCCACAGATACGCAGTATTTT; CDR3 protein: CASSTRQGGSTDTQYF
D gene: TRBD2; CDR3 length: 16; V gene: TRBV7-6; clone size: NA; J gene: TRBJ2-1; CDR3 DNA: TGTGCCAGCAGCTCTCAAAGGACTAGCTGGGGCAATGAGCAGTTCTTC; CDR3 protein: CASSSQRTSWGNEQFF
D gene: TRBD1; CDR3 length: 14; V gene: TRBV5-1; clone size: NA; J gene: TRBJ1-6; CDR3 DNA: TGCGCCAGCAGCCCCTGGACAGGGCAATCACCCCTCCACTTT; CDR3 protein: CASSPWTGQSPLHF
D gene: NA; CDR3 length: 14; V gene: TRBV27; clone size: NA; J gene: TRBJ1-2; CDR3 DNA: TGTGCCAGCGCCAACAGGGATGGGTCGGGGGGCTACACCTTC; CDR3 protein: CASANRDGSGGYTF
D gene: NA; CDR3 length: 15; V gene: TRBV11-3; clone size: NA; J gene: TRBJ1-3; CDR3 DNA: TGTGCCAGCAGCTCGGTGCAGGGTTTTGGAAACACCATATATTTT; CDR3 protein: CASSSVQGFGNTIYF
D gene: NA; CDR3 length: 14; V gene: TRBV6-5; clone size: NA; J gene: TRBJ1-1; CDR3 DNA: TGTGCCAGCAGGCGGACGGACATGAACACTGAAGCTTTCTTT; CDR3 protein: CASRRTDMNTEAFF
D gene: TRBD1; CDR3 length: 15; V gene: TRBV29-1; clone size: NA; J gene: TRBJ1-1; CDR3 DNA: TGCAGCGTTGAAGGACAGGGTTGGATGGAAACTGAAGCTTTCTTT; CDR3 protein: CSVEGQGWMETEAFF
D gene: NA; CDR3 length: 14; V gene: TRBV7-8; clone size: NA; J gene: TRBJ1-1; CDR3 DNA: TGTGCCAGCAGCTTATACGGGAGGAACACTGAAGCTTTCTTT; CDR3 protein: CASSLYGRNTEAFF
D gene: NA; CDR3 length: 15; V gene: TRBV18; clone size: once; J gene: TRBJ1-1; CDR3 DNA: TGTGCCAGCTCACCAACAGAGAGTATGAACACTGAAGCTTTCTTT; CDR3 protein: CASSPTESMNTEAFF
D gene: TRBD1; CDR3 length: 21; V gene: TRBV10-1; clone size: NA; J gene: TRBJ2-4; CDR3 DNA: TGCGCCAGCCTACGATTTTTAGACAGGGTGCTGCCAACCGTGGCCAAAAACATTCAGTACTTC; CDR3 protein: CASLRFLDRVLPTVAKNIQYF